Listed here are 15 T cell receptor beta chains from one sample, sequenced in a study of blood T cell repertoires in COVID-19 (dated by TCRdb to about 2020). Libraries were built with the immunoSEQ multiplex PCR assay. TCRdb's version of the immuneACCESS table is confined to in-frame rearrangements and falls short of the full clone set. An unresolved V gene accounts for under half of the shortfall where checked; the remainder is of unknown origin. The sample yields hundreds of thousands of clones; about 85% were counted once. The ten largest make up around 3% of the sample. Material for sequencing was peripheral blood. Every receptor here comes from a man between 18 and 35 years old with active or convalescent COVID-19.

The J gene is TRBJ2-1, the V gene TRBV6-2 or TRBV6-3; 7 positions match TRBD2. V was pared by 4 bases and J by 7 bases, with 10 bases of the junction left unmatched. This CDR3 is built from 15 residues. Germline-derived CDR1 and CDR2 are MNHEY and SVGEGT. The CDR3: CASSSLGRAENEQFF. DNA of the CDR3: TGTGCCAGCAGTTCCCTTGGGAGGGCCGAGAATGAGCAGTTCTTC.

The rearrangement uses TRBV4-2 and TRBJ2-1; 11 bases map to TRBD2. There are 15 residues in the CDR3. CDR1 is LGHNA, CDR2 YNFKEQ, per germline. V gave up 6 bases and J gave up 8 bases; unmatched junction bases: 9. Written as DNA, the CDR3 is TGTGCCAGCAGGCAGACTAGCGGGGCAGGGGATGAGCAGTTCTTC. It yields the protein CASRQTSGAGDEQFF.

Comment on this clone: Other DNA sequences in this sample translate to the same CDR3. This sequence joins TRBV5-6 and TRBJ1-2, with unresolved D. V lost 0 bases to trimming and J lost 8 bases, with 8 bases between them. The CDR3 runs to 12 residues. CDR1 and CDR2 from the germline V gene are SGHDT and YYEEEE. CDR3 bases: TGTGCCAGCAGCTTGGCGGGAGGAGGCTACACCTTC. Amino acids: CASSLAGGGYTF.

This sequence joins TRBV7-9 and TRBJ2-7; 8 bases are a match to TRBD1. Trimming took 2 bases from V and 3 from J; bases not matched to a gene: 15. The CDR3 sequence is 18 residues long. CDR1 SEHNR and CDR2 FQNEAQ come from the germline V gene (reference sequence). The CDR3 region is CASSLILSGTGLDYEQYF. The CDR3 DNA follows: TGTGCCAGCAGCTTAATCCTCTCCGGGACAGGCCTCGACTACGAGCAGTACTTC.

The chain joins TRBV4-3 to TRBJ2-7, with 7 bases fitting TRBD1. This CDR3 region has 18 residues. Germline V gene data show CDR1 as LGHNA and CDR2 as YSLEER. J gave up 0 bases and V 5 bases, and 16 bases lay outside the gene matches. CDR3 in DNA: TGCGCCAGCAGCTCTCAGATAGTCCGGGACAGCGGCTCCTACGAGCAGTACTTC. The encoded protein is CASSSQIVRDSGSYEQYF.

This chain connects TRBV29-1 to TRBJ2-3; a weak D match, TRBD1 (6 bases). Per the germline V gene, CDR1 is SQVTM and CDR2 is ANQGSEA. The CDR3 has 14 amino acids. V was pared by 4 bases and J by 1 base, with 12 bases between. CDR3: CSVVGGAGTDTQYF. The CDR3 bases are TGCAGCGTTGTTGGGGGCGCGGGCACAGATACGCAGTATTTT.

The chain combines TRBV4-3 with TRBJ2-5, with TRBD1 matching over 8 bases. Germline-derived CDR1 and CDR2 are LGHNA and YSLEER. The length of the CDR3 is 18 residues. V trimming: 0 bases; J trimming: 6 bases; junction bases outside the gene matches: 15. This CDR3 is CASSQDLLVGQGGQTQYF. The CDR3 DNA follows: TGCGCCAGCAGCCAAGATCTCCTCGTAGGACAGGGAGGACAGACCCAGTACTTC.

The CDR3 here is CAWSVPQAYQPQHF. The CDR3 nucleotides are TGTGCCTGGAGTGTACCCCAGGCCTATCAGCCCCAGCATTTT. The chain uses TRBV30 and TRBJ1-5; D ambiguous. Germline loops: CDR1 GTSNPN, CDR2 SVGIG (reference sequence). The CDR3 has 14 amino acids. V lost 0 bases, J lost 5 bases, and 11 bases lay in between.

V gene TRBV6-5 combines with J gene TRBJ2-3; possible D gene TRBD1, 6 bases. Trimming stripped 10 bases from V and 4 bases from J, with 21 bases between. Germline V gene lookup returns CDR1 MNHEY and CDR2 SVGAGI. This CDR3 spans 15 amino acids. CDR3 amino acids: CATLRGTTAADTQYF. CDR3 bases: TGTGCCACCTTAAGGGGGACAACGGCCGCAGATACGCAGTATTTT.

J is TRBJ2-1 and V is TRBV5-1, with D perhaps matching TRBD2 (5 bases). The CDR3 loop spans 15 amino acids. V shed 6 bases and J shed 5 bases, with 18 bases lying between them. From germline, CDR1 is SGHRS and CDR2 YFSETQ. The CDR3 region is CASKTVPGNDNEQFF. The CDR3 bases are TGCGCCAGCAAGACGGTTCCCGGGAACGACAATGAGCAGTTCTTC.

The chain is built from TRBV7-6 and TRBJ1-2; TRBD1 matches 7 bases. In germline, CDR1 is SGHVS, CDR2 FNYEAQ. V dropped 5 bases and J dropped 8; count of bases not matched to a gene: 11. The CDR3 is 14 residues long. The CDR3 DNA reads as TGTGCCAGCAGCCAGGGACAGCCGGAGTTAGGCTACACCTTC. Translated, it gives CASSQGQPELGYTF.

The chain recombines TRBV4-1 with TRBJ2-2, with 7 bases that match TRBD1. J gave up 10 bases and V 0 bases, and 8 bases lay outside the gene matches. The germline V gene encodes CDR1 MGHRA and CDR2 YSYEKL. The length of the CDR3 is 15 residues. The CDR3 loop is CASSQDQRGGEELFF. CDR3 DNA: TGCGCCAGCAGCCAAGATCAGAGAGGGGGCGAGGAGCTGTTTTTT.

The genes are TRBV19 and TRBJ2-4; 12 bases agree with TRBD1. The CDR3 is 18 residues long. V shed 4 bases, J shed 7 bases, and the junction held 14 bases outside the gene matches. Germline V gives CDR1 LNHDA, CDR2 SQIVND (reference sequence). CDR3 bases: TGTGCCAGTAGTACGGGACAGGGGGCGCGTCACTTAACGAACATTCAGTACTTC. Its translation is CASSTGQGARHLTNIQYF.

The chain recombines TRBV4-3 with TRBJ1-1, with TRBD1 matching 7 bases. V lost 3 bases to trimming and J lost 0 bases; unmatched junction nucleotides: 4. From germline, CDR1 is LGHNA and CDR2 YSLEER. CDR3 length: 15 amino acids. CDR3 in DNA: TGCGCCAGCAGCCATGTGACAGGGATGAACACTGAAGCTTTCTTT. This encodes CASSHVTGMNTEAFF.

The table lists this clone with a count of one. The chain recombines TRBV5-4 with TRBJ2-1; a possible D gene is TRBD1 (6 bases). The length of the CDR3 is 15 residues. V was shortened by 0 bases and J by 7 bases, with 14 bases between the two germline ends. The germline V gene has CDR1 SGHNT and CDR2 YYREEE (reference sequence). CDR3 protein: CASSLEGPTGNEQFF. The CDR3 DNA is TGTGCCAGCAGCTTGGAGGGACCTACAGGGAATGAGCAGTTCTTC.